This T cell receptor (beta chain) appears in the sequencing data of a study of control samples from healthy donors and cancer patients (TCRdb year 2020). About this clone: The antigen it binds to is not known. No much larger clone is present one base from it, and per-base qualities are unavailable.

Including the terminal cysteine and phenylalanine, the CDR3 comprises 15 residues. The only DNA kept is the CDR3, 45 bases in frame from the first base. V gives up 2 bases and J gives up 2 bases, and the segment between their germline ends measures 12 bases. The germline V gene (reference sequence) gives CDR1 as MNHNY and CDR2 as SVGAGI. Library prep was done by the immunoSEQ multiplex PCR assay. Imported from immuneACCESS, the table was reduced by TCRdb to in-frame sequences with V and J called. These copies leave out some clones; in studies compared against another copy, an unresolved V gene accounts for under half, and the cause of the remainder is not known. Counted in this sample were 75,000 to 95,000 clones; 65% to 85% of them appeared once. In total, the top ten clones hold roughly 39% of the sample.

The specimen sequenced was PBMCs. The receptor's source is a man between 70 and 80 years old with lung cancer. The chain links TRBV6-6 with TRBJ2-5; the D gene cannot be resolved reliably. The DNA reads TGTGCCAGCAGTTACACTGCATCAGCTCAAGAGACCCAGTACTTC. Its amino acids are CASSYTASAQETQYF.